A selection of T cell receptor beta chains follows, all from one sample in a study of blood T cell repertoires in COVID-19. Clones were sequenced by immunoSEQ multiplex PCR, and TCRdb holds only the in-frame ones, with some missing. The data contain 100,000 or so clones, under 80% of them singletons. Sequenced sample: peripheral blood. Receptors were obtained from a man aged 65-85 years with active or convalescent COVID-19. The CDR3 runs from the conserved cysteine through the conserved F or W. The D gene is left open where the match is weak. Only part of the rows carry a size: once, few, many, or a class if the clone is expanded.

d_call	clone_size	v_call	j_call	cdr3_aa	cdr3_nt
TRBD1	-	TRBV7-2	TRBJ2-5	CASSRPQGAGETQYF	TGTGCCAGCAGCCGCCCACAGGGGGCAGGGGAGACCCAGTACTTC
-	many	TRBV15	TRBJ2-1	CATSRDGSASSYNEQFF	TGTGCCACCAGCAGAGATGGTAGCGCGAGCTCCTACAATGAGCAGTTCTTC
TRBD1	-	TRBV20-1	TRBJ1-1	CSASGVRGRITEAFF	TGCAGTGCTAGTGGTGTCAGGGGGCGAATTACTGAAGCTTTCTTT
-	-	TRBV30	TRBJ1-1	CAWSVLLTGNTEAFF	TGTGCCTGGAGTGTCCTACTGACAGGGAACACTGAAGCTTTCTTT
-	-	TRBV5-1	TRBJ1-6	CASSLDVGGNSPLHF	TGCGCCAGCAGCTTGGATGTGGGGGGTAATTCACCCCTCCACTTT
TRBD2	-	TRBV5-1	TRBJ2-7	CASRPGLAGAYEQYF	TGCGCCAGCAGACCCGGACTAGCGGGTGCCTACGAGCAGTACTTC
-	-	TRBV6-6	TRBJ2-4	CASRGPLAKNIQYF	TGTGCCTCCCGAGGGCCTTTAGCCAAAAACATTCAGTACTTC
TRBD2	-	TRBV4-2	TRBJ2-1	CASSRGGSSYNEQFF	TGTGCCAGCAGCCGGGGGGGGAGCTCCTACAATGAGCAGTTCTTC
TRBD1	-	TRBV7-3	TRBJ1-2	CASSLTLTGGRSNYGYTF	TGTGCCAGCAGCTTAACGTTGACAGGGGGAAGATCGAACTATGGCTACACCTTC
-	-	TRBV5-8	TRBJ1-2	CASTPGPSYGYTF	TGTGCCAGCACCCCAGGGCCCTCCTATGGCTACACCTTC
TRBD2	many	TRBV11-1	TRBJ2-7	CASSKGLAGVGEQYF	TGTGCCAGCAGCAAGGGACTAGCGGGAGTTGGTGAGCAGTACTTC
-	-	TRBV7-9	TRBJ1-1	CASSLTSGSEAFF	TGTGCCAGCAGCTTAACCTCCGGGAGTGAAGCTTTCTTT
-	-	TRBV27	TRBJ2-1	CASTKQPQGSYNEQFF	TGTGCCAGCACCAAACAGCCGCAGGGATCCTACAATGAGCAGTTCTTC
-	-	TRBV2	TRBJ1-1	CASSDEGGDTEAFF	TGTGCCAGCAGTGATGAAGGGGGAGACACTGAAGCTTTCTTT
TRBD2	-	TRBV6-4	TRBJ2-1	CASSDSIQAGNEQFF	TGTGCCAGCAGTGACTCGATTCAAGCGGGAAATGAGCAGTTCTTC
TRBD1	-	TRBV3-1/TRBV3-2	TRBJ2-1	CASSPLGGPNEQFF	TGTGCCAGCAGCCCTCTAGGGGGCCCTAATGAGCAGTTCTTC
-	-	TRBV30	TRBJ1-1	CAWIGFRGTEAFF	TGTGCCTGGATAGGCTTTCGGGGGACTGAAGCTTTCTTT
-	-	TRBV3-1/TRBV3-2	TRBJ2-2	CASSLRTVTGELFF	TGTGCCAGCAGCCTCAGGACAGTTACCGGGGAGCTGTTTTTT